By share of the sample, the clone carrying this TCR beta chain is medium-sized (0.01 to 0.1%). The data originate from a study of blood T cell repertoires in COVID-19. Study information: Some COVID-19 samples were acute and others convalescent; all came from the United States, Italy and Spain.

As handled by the study authors: Cell counts per sample came from amplifying reference gene primers. The data were produced by immunoSEQ multiplex PCR, yet TCRdb's version contains in-frame clones alone and is incomplete. D and trimming were read from the DNA, whereas the V and J calls and clone size are those reported in that table. Among tens of thousands of clones listed, about 88% were seen once. The CDR3 loop spans 15 amino acids. Looked up from germline, CDR1 is MNHNY and CDR2 is SVGAGI (reference sequence). V lost 6 bases, J lost 1 base, and 9 bases stayed unmatched. The clonotype was recovered from a man aged 60 to 75 with acute or convalescent COVID-19. Sequencing was carried out using peripheral blood. The chain joins TRBV6-6 to TRBJ2-7, with 7 bases fitting TRBD1. CDR3: CASRTGQSNSYEQYF. The CDR3, as DNA: TGTGCCAGCAGAACGGGACAGTCAAATTCCTACGAGCAGTACTTC.